This T cell receptor beta chain was observed in a study of T-cell memory formation after mild COVID-19. Points from the study as a whole: Among clones contracting day 15 to 85, CD4/CD8 was balanced, whereas later expanders leaned CD4+. Confirmation of SARS-CoV-2 specificity was lacking for second-wave clones peaking day 37. Pre-infection memory harbored some responding clones, suggesting cross-reactive memory joined.

Germline trimming cut 1 base from V and 2 bases from J; bases unmatched to any gene: 7. CDR1 and CDR2 from the germline V gene are LGHDT and YNNKEL (reference sequence). The CDR3 is 16 residues long. Sample barcodes and UMIs were carried by the TCR alpha and TCR beta cDNA libraries that 5'RACE generated with constant-segment primers. TCRdb ran MiXCR on the 5' RACE reads and lists one entry per CDR3 protein. The sample carries about 84,000 distinct CDR3 sequences, approximately 15% recorded once. Details on this clonotype: Its antigen is not known.

This sequence was found in an adult woman who had mild COVID-19 (a few samples of this study predate the infection). Cell type and time point are not known. Sequencing was done on a sample of PBMCs or a T cell subset sorted from them (not recorded which). The chain is built from TRBV3-1 and TRBJ2-7; 8 bases agree with TRBD2. The CDR3 DNA follows: TGTGCCAGCAGCCAAGTAGGCAAGCGGGGGCCCTACGAGCAGTACTTC. Translated, it gives CASSQVGKRGPYEQYF.